A single sample gave rise to the 14 T cell receptor beta chains below, sequenced in a study of CD8+ T cells in alopecia areata. In each case, RNA was isolated and then reverse transcribed into cDNA as the sequencing template. The data were produced by immunoSEQ multiplex PCR, yet TCRdb's version contains in-frame clones alone and is incomplete. The sample consists of about 150,000 clones, 45% to 55% of them appearing once. The sample was CD8+ T cells sorted from blood, taken at week 0. The origin of the receptors is a human donor with alopecia areata.

The sample holds a few counts of this clone. The chain recombines TRBV10-3 with TRBJ1-1, with D possibly TRBD1 on 5 matching bases. This CDR3 contains 15 residues. Looked up from germline, CDR1 is ENHRY and CDR2 is SYGVKD. Trimming cost V 6 bases and J 4 bases, with 18 bases left between them. The CDR3 spells CAISSGRAGFTEAFF. The CDR3 region has the DNA TGTGCCATCAGCTCGGGACGGGCCGGTTTCACTGAAGCTTTCTTT.

This clone was counted a few times. V gene TRBV27 combines with J gene TRBJ1-1, with D perhaps matching TRBD1 (6 bases). This CDR3 is 13 amino acids long. Germline V lookup: CDR1 MNHEY, CDR2 SMNVEV (reference sequence). Deletions cut 5 bases from V and 1 base from J, with 8 bases between. CDR3 sequence (DNA): TGTGCCAGCAGTGCGGACAGGAACACTGAAGCTTTCTTT. Its translation: CASSADRNTEAFF.

The chain joins TRBV29-1 to TRBJ2-5; 9 bases line up with TRBD1. CDR1 is SQVTM, CDR2 ANQGSEA, per germline. The trim removed 0 bases at V and 2 bases at J, leaving 1 base unmatched. This CDR3 region has 14 residues. The DNA for the CDR3 is TGCAGCGTTGAAGACGGGACAGGGCAAGAGACCCAGTACTTC. Residues: CSVEDGTGQETQYF.

This chain joins TRBV29-1 and TRBJ1-2, with TRBD1 identical over 7 bases. This CDR3 region has 14 residues. The germline CDR1 and CDR2 sequences are SQVTM and ANQGSEA. With V trimmed by 0 bases and J by 7 bases, 8 bases remained unmatched. Here the CDR3 DNA reads TGCAGCGTTGAAGATTCGGGGACAGTTCTTGGCTACACCTTC. Protein: CSVEDSGTVLGYTF.

V gene TRBV5-6 combines with J gene TRBJ2-7, with D possibly matching TRBD1 (5 bases). Germline CDR1 SGHDT, CDR2 YYEEEE. With 1 base removed from V and 5 bases from J, the gap between germline ends came to 10 bases. This CDR3 is 13 amino acids long. The chain's CDR3 is CASSLYRTDEQYF. The CDR3 nucleotides read TGTGCCAGCAGCTTGTACAGGACCGACGAGCAGTACTTC.

The chain joins TRBV30 to TRBJ1-2; D unresolved. Trimming left V 3 bases short and J 5 bases short, with 13 bases between. The CDR3 is made up of 13 amino acids. CDR1 GTSNPN and CDR2 SVGIG come from the germline V gene (reference sequence). The CDR3 sequence: CAWRAGAEYGYTF. For the CDR3, the DNA is TGTGCCTGGAGAGCCGGAGCCGAATATGGCTACACCTTC.

This clone was counted only a few times. The J gene is TRBJ2-1, the V gene TRBV13, with D unclear. Germline CDR1 reads PRHDT; CDR2 reads FYEKMQ (reference sequence). Trimming took 5 bases from V and 0 from J, leaving 14 bases between them. The CDR3 has 16 amino acids. CDR3 in DNA: TGTGCCAGCAGCCAGTTCGGTTTTAGCTCCTACAATGAGCAGTTCTTC. Amino acid sequence: CASSQFGFSSYNEQFF. The full variable domain, with the rest looked up from reference TRBV13 and TRBJ2-1, is AAGVIQSPRHLIKEKRETATLKCYPIPRHDTVYWYQQGPGQDPQFLISFYEKMQSDKGSIPDRFSAQQFSDYHSELNMSSLELGDSALYFCASSQFGFSSYNEQFFGPGTRLTVL.

The chain joins TRBV30 to TRBJ2-2; D is ambiguous. Germline V gene data show CDR1 as GTSNPN and CDR2 as SVGIG (reference sequence). The V gene lost 3 bases and the J gene lost 3 bases, with 8 bases spanning the gap. The CDR3 totals 13 residues. The CDR3 is CAWSGSYTGELFF. DNA for the CDR3: TGTGCCTGGAGCGGCAGCTACACCGGGGAGCTGTTTTTT.

The chain carries TRBV9 and TRBJ2-3; D is perhaps TRBD2 (5 bases). The CDR3 consists of 15 residues. Deletions cut 0 bases from V and 2 bases from J, with 10 bases between. Germline V gene lookup returns CDR1 SGDLS and CDR2 YYNGEE. The CDR3 DNA sequence: TGTGCCAGCAGCGTAGGGGCTAGCTACACAGATACGCAGTATTTT. Amino acid sequence: CASSVGASYTDTQYF.

This clone showed up just once. V gene TRBV5-1 combines with J gene TRBJ2-4; tentative D call: TRBD1 (5 bases). The CDR3 is 15 residues long. Trimming removed 2 bases at V and 0 bases at J, with 9 bases between. Germline-derived CDR1 and CDR2 are SGHRS and YFSETQ. The DNA of the CDR3 is TGCGCCAGCAGCTTAAGGGGTCTAGCCAAAAACATTCAGTACTTC. Translation gives CASSLRGLAKNIQYF.

J is TRBJ2-2 and V is TRBV6-5; D may be TRBD2 (5 bases). Trimming took off 2 bases at V and 7 bases at J, with 8 bases between the two ends. CDR3 length: 13 amino acids. Germline CDR1 is MNHEY and CDR2 is SVGAGI. The CDR3 reads CASSYGSGGELFF. The CDR3 DNA follows: TGTGCCAGCAGTTACGGGAGCGGCGGGGAGCTGTTTTTT.

This clone showed up just a few times. The V gene is TRBV5-4, the J gene TRBJ2-3, with 7 bases fitting TRBD1. The J segment lost 1 base and the V segment lost 2 bases, leaving 4 bases of the junction unmatched. Per germline, CDR1 SGHNT and CDR2 YYREEE (reference sequence). There are 15 residues in the CDR3. The CDR3 loop reads CASSLDGTGTDTQYF. In DNA, the CDR3 is TGTGCCAGCAGCTTAGATGGGACAGGCACAGATACGCAGTATTTT.

The chain recombines TRBV10-3 with TRBJ2-3; 8 positions agree with TRBD2. CDR1 and CDR2 (germline): ENHRY, SYGVKD. V was clipped by 10 bases and J by 2 bases; unmatched bases: 5. The CDR3 length is 13 residues. CDR3 sequence (DNA): TGTGCCACCGGGACTAGTTCCACAGATACGCAGTATTTT. Translation: CATGTSSTDTQYF.

Only a few counts were recorded for this clone. The chain carries TRBV27 and TRBJ1-6, with D possibly being TRBD1 (5 bases). Trimming removed 5 bases at V and 9 bases at J, with 11 bases between. There are 13 residues in the CDR3. Germline V CDR1 and CDR2: MNHEY, SMNVEV (reference sequence). The CDR3 coding sequence is TGTGCCAGCAGTCCCGGGGGAAGTTCACCCCTCCACTTT. Its translation: CASSPGGSSPLHF.